Sequencing of this T cell receptor (beta chain) was carried out in a study of blood T cells in healthy people across ages. Study-level points and caveats: Among T cells, TCR beta diversity per million cells dropped roughly linearly as age rose.

Trimming cost V 6 bases and J 6 bases, with 7 bases left between them. The CDR3 covers 11 residues. Primed by a sample-barcoded 5' primer and a J-beta primer mix, a second PCR proceeded for about 6 to 12 cycles. TCRdb independently ran MiXCR on the 5' RACE reads; one entry per CDR3 protein. The data contain about 1.4 million distinct CDR3 sequences, approximately 59% of them singletons. On this clonotype: The antigen is unknown.

The sample taken for sequencing was blood. The receptor's source is a man between 18 and 35 years old in good health. The J gene is TRBJ2-3, the V gene TRBV12-3 or TRBV12-4; D unclear. Here the CDR3 reads CASRAWDTQYF. For the CDR3, the DNA is TGTGCCAGCAGGGCCTGGGATACGCAGTATTTT.